Presented here are 20 T cell receptor beta chains from one specimen sequenced in a study of blood T cells in healthy people across ages. PCR was performed a second time for roughly 7 to 12 cycles using a sample-barcoded 5' primer and a J-beta primer mix. TCRdb re-derived calls from the 5' RACE reads in MiXCR, one entry per CDR3 protein. The sample gives fewer than 2,000,000 distinct CDR3 sequences, 30% to 40% of which show up once; around 23% is in the top ten. Sequencing used blood. The receptors originated from a human donor in good health.

The chain combines TRBV7-2 with TRBJ1-2; D might be TRBD1 (6 bases). CDR1 SGHTA and CDR2 FQGNSA come from the germline V gene. V shed 5 bases and J shed 7 bases, with 26 bases lying between them. The CDR3 runs to 17 residues. The CDR3 loop reads CASSIIATGSRVGGYTF. CDR3 nucleotide sequence: TGTGCCAGCAGCATCATCGCGACAGGCAGTCGTGTGGGTGGCTACACCTTC.

J is TRBJ2-5 and V is TRBV18; 7 nucleotides match TRBD1. Per the germline V gene, CDR1 is KGHSH and CDR2 is LQKENI. This CDR3 region has 13 residues. V gave up 3 bases and J gave up 10 bases; unmatched junction bases: 8. CDR3 sequence (DNA): TGTGCCAGCTCACCGGGGGACAGTAGTAACCAGTACTTC. Translating it yields CASSPGDSSNQYF.

This clonotype showed up just a few times. V gene TRBV4-3 combines with J gene TRBJ2-3, with D possibly TRBD2 on 5 matching bases. V lost 5 bases and J 4 bases, leaving 10 bases between the germline ends. The V gene's germline CDR1 is LGHNA and CDR2 YSLEER. This CDR3 comprises 13 residues. CDR3 amino acids: CASSSVSADTQYF. The CDR3 coding sequence is TGCGCCAGCAGCTCCGTTAGCGCAGATACGCAGTATTTT.

About this clonotype itself: Just one base apart from a much larger clone, this may be a read error. DNA for the CDR3: TGCAGCGTTGAACAGAGCACAGATACGCAGTATTTT. This sequence encodes CSVEQSTDTQYF. J is TRBJ2-3 and V is TRBV29-1; no firm D call. Germline CDR1 reads SQVTM; CDR2 reads ANQGSEA. The CDR3 covers 12 residues. Trimming removed 2 bases from V and 0 bases from J, with 3 bases in between.

V is TRBV15 and J is TRBJ1-2; tentatively, D is TRBD1 (5 bases). The CDR3 covers 15 residues. Deletions cut 1 base from V and 8 bases from J, with 17 bases between. In germline, CDR1 is LNHNV, CDR2 YYDKDF (reference sequence). The CDR3 region is CATSRVALQARGYTF. In nucleotides, the CDR3 is TGTGCCACCAGCAGAGTAGCCTTACAGGCGCGCGGCTACACCTTC.

The J gene is TRBJ2-7, the V gene TRBV15; no clear D gene. The V and J ends lost 0 bases and 2 bases respectively, with 5 bases between them. The germline CDR1 and CDR2 sequences are LNHNV and YYDKDF (reference sequence). The length of the CDR3 is 13 residues. CDR3 sequence (DNA): TGTGCCACCAGCAGAGAGGAAACCTACGAGCAGTACTTC. Amino acids: CATSREETYEQYF.

The chain links TRBV20-1 to TRBJ2-5, with 9 bases matching TRBD2. CDR3 size: 12 residues. Germline-derived CDR1 and CDR2 are DFQATT and SNEGSKA (reference sequence). The CDR3 sequence: CRAVSGGETQYF. The CDR3 coding sequence is TGCAGGGCTGTAAGCGGGGGGGAGACCCAGTACTTC.

CDR3 region: CASRTARIGEENGYTF. The CDR3 DNA is TGTGCCAGCCGGACCGCACGGATAGGGGAAGAAAATGGCTACACCTTC. The chain carries TRBV7-4 and TRBJ1-2; TRBD1 is a possible D gene (5 bases). Deletions cut 8 bases from V and 6 bases from J, with 25 bases between. This CDR3 spans 16 amino acids. CDR1 and CDR2 from the germline V gene are SGHVT and SQSDAQ.

As regards this clonotype: A much larger clone is a single base away; this may be a read error. The chain is built from TRBV25-1 and TRBJ2-3; TRBD2 matches at 8 bases. The V gene's germline CDR1 is MGHDK and CDR2 SYGVNS. The CDR3 totals 15 residues. After removal of 11 bases from V and 0 bases from J, the junction contained 10 bases not matched to a gene. The CDR3 is CAGTKAGDSTDTQYF. CDR3 sequence (DNA): TGTGCCGGCACAAAAGCGGGGGATAGCACAGATACGCAGTATTTT.

The rearrangement links TRBV20-1 to TRBJ2-4; D gene uncertain. The DNA end lines up better with TRBJ2-7; the J call may be wrong. CDR3 length equals 13 residues. Germline CDR1 DFQATT, CDR2 SNEGSKA (reference sequence). The CDR3 DNA sequence: TGCAGTGCCACCTCCGAGCGCAGCTACGAGCAGTACTTC. It specifies CSATSERSYEQYF.

The genes are TRBV28 and TRBJ1-6; weak D call: TRBD1 (5 bases). CDR3 length: 14 residues. Germline V lookup: CDR1 MDHEN, CDR2 SYDVKM. Trimming shortened V by 2 bases and J by 13 bases, and 15 bases separated the two germline ends. The chain's CDR3 is CASSLMGRWAPLHF. The CDR3 DNA reads TGTGCCAGCAGTTTAATGGGACGATGGGCTCCCCTCCACTTT.

The CDR3 loop reads CASSGGQLSSYEQYF. In DNA, the CDR3 is TGTGCCAGCAGCGGGGGACAGCTGAGCTCCTACGAGCAGTACTTC. The chain has TRBV13 and TRBJ2-7, with 7 nucleotides matching TRBD1. CDR1 PRHDT and CDR2 FYEKMQ come from the germline V gene (reference sequence). This CDR3 is 15 amino acids long. V trimming: 5 bases; J trimming: 0 bases; junction bases outside the gene matches: 7.

This clonotype was counted between two and nine times. The genes are TRBV24-1 and TRBJ1-2; D gene unclear. The V end lost 4 bases, the J end lost 8 bases, and 16 bases lay between the germline ends. CDR1 and CDR2 (germline): KGHDR, SFDVKD. The CDR3 runs 14 residues. CDR3: CATSDTGFRPGYTF. The DNA for the CDR3 is TGTGCCACCAGTGACACGGGATTTCGGCCCGGCTACACCTTC.

The chain uses TRBV24-1 and TRBJ2-1; 7 positions agree with TRBD1. The CDR3 runs to 15 residues. In germline, CDR1 is KGHDR, CDR2 SFDVKD. The junction had 11 bases not matched to a gene; V was cut back by 3 bases and J by 10 bases. The CDR3 nucleotides are TGTGCCACCAGTGATAGGTCAAAGGGGGCCCGGGAGCAGTTCTTC. Translated: CATSDRSKGAREQFF.

The rearrangement joins TRBV3-1 to TRBJ2-5; 8 nucleotides align to TRBD2. Per the germline V gene, CDR1 is LGHDT and CDR2 is YNNKEL (reference sequence). The V segment lost 0 bases and the J segment 5 bases; nucleotides outside the gene matches: 14. CDR3 length: 18 amino acids. This CDR3 is CASSQDVAGGAVWETQYF. CDR3 bases: TGTGCCAGCAGCCAAGATGTGGCGGGGGGCGCCGTGTGGGAGACCCAGTACTTC.

V and J are TRBV9 and TRBJ2-5; D unclear. V shed 5 bases and J shed 7 bases, with 12 bases lying between them. Germline CDR1 reads SGDLS; CDR2 reads YYNGEE. The CDR3 runs to 12 residues. The CDR3 DNA sequence: TGTGCCAGCAGTGATACAGTGGGGACCCAGTACTTC. It is translated as CASSDTVGTQYF.

The chain couples TRBV13 to TRBJ1-3; 8 bases fit TRBD1. This CDR3 contains 14 residues. The germline gives CDR1 PRHDT, CDR2 FYEKMQ (reference sequence). With V trimmed by 4 bases and J by 4 bases, 3 bases remained unmatched. CDR3 bases: TGTGCCAGCAGCTGGACAGGGAAGGGAAACACCATATATTTT. Translation: CASSWTGKGNTIYF.

The chain recombines TRBV10-3 with TRBJ2-7; TRBD2 aligns across 9 bases. J was trimmed by 4 bases and V by 2 bases; bases with no gene match: 6. Germline V gene data show CDR1 as ENHRY and CDR2 as SYGVKD. This CDR3 contains 15 residues. CDR3 amino acids: CAISEPGLATYEQYF. CDR3 bases: TGTGCCATCAGTGAGCCCGGACTAGCGACATACGAGCAGTACTTC.

As for this clonotype: One end of the junction varies from germline; a read error may be responsible. This chain links TRBV28 with TRBJ2-4; D is possibly TRBD2 (6 bases). Germline loops: CDR1 MDHEN, CDR2 SYDVKM. The CDR3 length is 15 residues. CDR3 in DNA: TGTGTCAGCAGCACGTCATCGGGGGATTCAAACATTCAGTACTTC. It is translated as CVSSTSSGDSNIQYF.

The V and J genes are TRBV7-9 and TRBJ2-2; 9 bases map to TRBD1. Per germline, CDR1 SEHNR and CDR2 FQNEAQ (reference sequence). With 5 bases clipped from V and 5 bases from J, the junction kept 6 bases outside the gene matches. This CDR3 contains 15 residues. CDR3 nucleotides: TGTGCCAGCAGCCCTCTGGACAGGGGAACCGGGGAGCTGTTTTTT. The encoded protein is CASSPLDRGTGELFF.